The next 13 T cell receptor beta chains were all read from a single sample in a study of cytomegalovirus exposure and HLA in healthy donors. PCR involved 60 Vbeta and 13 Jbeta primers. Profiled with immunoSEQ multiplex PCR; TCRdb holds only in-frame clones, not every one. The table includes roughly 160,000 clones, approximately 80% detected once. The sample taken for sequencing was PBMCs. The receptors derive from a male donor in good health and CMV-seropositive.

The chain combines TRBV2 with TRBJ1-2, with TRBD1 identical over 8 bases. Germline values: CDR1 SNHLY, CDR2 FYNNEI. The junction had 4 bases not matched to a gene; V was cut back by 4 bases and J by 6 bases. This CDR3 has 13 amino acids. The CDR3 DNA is TGTGCCAGCAGTGGACAGGGGAGTGATGGCTACACCTTC. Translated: CASSGQGSDGYTF.

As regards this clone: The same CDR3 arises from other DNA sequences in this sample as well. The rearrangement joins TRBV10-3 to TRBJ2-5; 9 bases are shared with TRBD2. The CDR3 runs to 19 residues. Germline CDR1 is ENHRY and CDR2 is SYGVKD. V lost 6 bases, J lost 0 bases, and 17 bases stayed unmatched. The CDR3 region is CAISPVGAGGGKNQETQYF. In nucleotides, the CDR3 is TGTGCCATCAGCCCCGTTGGAGCGGGAGGCGGGAAGAACCAAGAGACCCAGTACTTC.

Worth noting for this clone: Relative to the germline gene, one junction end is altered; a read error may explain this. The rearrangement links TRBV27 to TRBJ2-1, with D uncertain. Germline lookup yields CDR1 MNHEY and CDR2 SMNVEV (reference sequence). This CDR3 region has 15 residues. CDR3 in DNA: TGTGCCAGCAGTCCCTTGTCAGGTTCCTCCAATGAGCAGTTCTTC. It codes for CASSPLSGSSNEQFF.

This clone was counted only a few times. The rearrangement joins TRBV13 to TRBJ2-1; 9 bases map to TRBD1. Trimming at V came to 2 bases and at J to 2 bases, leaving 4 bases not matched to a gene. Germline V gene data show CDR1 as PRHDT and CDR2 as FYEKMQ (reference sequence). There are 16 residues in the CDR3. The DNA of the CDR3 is TGTGCCAGCAGCTTATTGGGGACAGGGCCCTACAATGAGCAGTTCTTC. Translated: CASSLLGTGPYNEQFF.

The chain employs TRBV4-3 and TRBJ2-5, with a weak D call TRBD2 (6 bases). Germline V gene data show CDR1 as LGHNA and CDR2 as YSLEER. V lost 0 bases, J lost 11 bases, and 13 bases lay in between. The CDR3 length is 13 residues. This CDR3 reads CASSQDRPREQYF. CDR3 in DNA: TGCGCCAGCAGCCAAGATCGGCCTCGGGAGCAGTACTTC.

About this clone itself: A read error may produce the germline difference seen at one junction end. The CDR3 coding sequence is TGTGTCACCAGCAGACCATCCCAGGGGTACGAGCAGTACTTC. It translates to CVTSRPSQGYEQYF. This chain connects TRBV15 to TRBJ2-7, with D tentatively TRBD1 (6 bases). The CDR3 extends over 14 amino acids. Per the germline V gene, CDR1 is LNHNV and CDR2 is YYDKDF (reference sequence).

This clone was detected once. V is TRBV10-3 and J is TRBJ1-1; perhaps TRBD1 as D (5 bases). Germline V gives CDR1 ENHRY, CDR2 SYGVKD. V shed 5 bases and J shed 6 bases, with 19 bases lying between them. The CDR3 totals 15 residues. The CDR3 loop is CAISKQVSKFAEAFF. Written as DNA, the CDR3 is TGTGCCATCAGTAAACAGGTTTCTAAGTTTGCTGAAGCTTTCTTT.

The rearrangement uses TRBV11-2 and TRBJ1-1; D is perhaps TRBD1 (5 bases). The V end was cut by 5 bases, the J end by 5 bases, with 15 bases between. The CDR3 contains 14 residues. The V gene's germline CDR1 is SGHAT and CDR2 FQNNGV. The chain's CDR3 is CASSPVQGWTEAFF. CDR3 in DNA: TGTGCCAGCAGCCCCGTCCAGGGTTGGACTGAAGCTTTCTTT.

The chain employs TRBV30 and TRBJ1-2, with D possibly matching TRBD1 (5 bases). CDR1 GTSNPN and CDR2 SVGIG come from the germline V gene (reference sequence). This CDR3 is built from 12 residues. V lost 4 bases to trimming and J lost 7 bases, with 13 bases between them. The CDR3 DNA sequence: TGTGCCTGGAAATGGGGCCCCTTTGGCTACACCTTC. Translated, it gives CAWKWGPFGYTF.

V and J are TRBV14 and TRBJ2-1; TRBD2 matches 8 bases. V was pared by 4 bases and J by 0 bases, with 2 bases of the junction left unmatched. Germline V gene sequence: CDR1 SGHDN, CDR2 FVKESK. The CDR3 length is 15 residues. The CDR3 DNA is TGTGCCAGCAGCCTCGGGACTAGCTCCTACAATGAGCAGTTCTTC. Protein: CASSLGTSSYNEQFF.

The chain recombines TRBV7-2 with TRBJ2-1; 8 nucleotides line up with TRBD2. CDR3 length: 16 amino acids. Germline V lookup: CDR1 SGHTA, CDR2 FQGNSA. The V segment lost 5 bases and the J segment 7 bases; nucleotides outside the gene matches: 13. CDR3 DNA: TGTGCCAGCAGCCCGGGGGGTAGCGGGAAAATAAATGAGCAGTTCTTC. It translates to CASSPGGSGKINEQFF.

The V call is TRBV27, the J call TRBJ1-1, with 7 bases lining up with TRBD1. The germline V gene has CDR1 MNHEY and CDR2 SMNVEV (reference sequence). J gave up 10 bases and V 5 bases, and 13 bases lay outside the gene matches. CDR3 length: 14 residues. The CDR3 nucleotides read TGTGCCAGCAGTCCTTCCGGTGGGCAGGGGGGAGCTTTCTTT. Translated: CASSPSGGQGGAFF.

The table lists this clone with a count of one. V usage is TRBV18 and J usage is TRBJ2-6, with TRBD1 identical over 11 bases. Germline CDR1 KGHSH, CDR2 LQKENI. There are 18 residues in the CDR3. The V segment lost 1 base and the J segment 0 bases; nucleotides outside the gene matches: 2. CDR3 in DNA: TGTGCCAGCTCACCACGGACAGGGGGCGGCTCTGGGGCCAACGTCCTGACTTTC. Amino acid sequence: CASSPRTGGGSGANVLTF.